These T cell receptor beta chains were read from a single sample in a study of blood T cell repertoires in COVID-19. TCRdb keeps only in-frame clones here, not all; method: immunoSEQ multiplex PCR. The table has over 200,000 clones, 83% seen once; the top ten hold roughly 8.7%. The specimen sequenced was peripheral blood. Receptors originate from a man between 40 and 49 years old with active or convalescent COVID-19. The CDR3 runs from the conserved cysteine through the conserved F or W. Fields, in order: D gene, clone size, J gene, V gene, CDR3 DNA, CDR3 protein. D genes are given only for firm matches. Size is omitted from some rows. Given values are once, few, many or a class for expanded clones.

TRBD1,NA,TRBJ1-5,TRBV6-6,TGTGCCAGCAGTTATAGGCAGGGGGGCCAGCCCCAGCATTTT,CASSYRQGGQPQHF
TRBD1,NA,TRBJ2-7,TRBV7-3,TGTGCCAGCAGCACGGGCGGACAGGGCGGGTACGAGCAGTACTTC,CASSTGGQGGYEQYF
NA,NA,TRBJ1-2,TRBV9,TGTGCCAGCAGCGTAGGGGAAGGGGGCTATGGCTACACCTTC,CASSVGEGGYGYTF
NA,NA,TRBJ2-2,TRBV7-9,TGTGCCAGCAGCCCCTCCGGCGGAGACGCGAACACCGGGGAGCTGTTTTTT,CASSPSGGDANTGELFF
NA,NA,TRBJ1-4,TRBV6-2/TRBV6-3,TGTGCCAGCAGTAACACAGCTGAAAAACTGTTTTTT,CASSNTAEKLFF
TRBD2,NA,TRBJ2-2,TRBV5-1,TGCGCCAGCAGAAGTGCGGGAGCCGGGGAGCTGTTTTTT,CASRSAGAGELFF
TRBD1,NA,TRBJ1-4,TRBV15,TGTGCCACCAGCAGAGATACAGGGGTTGGGAAACTGTTTTTT,CATSRDTGVGKLFF
NA,NA,TRBJ2-5,TRBV4-1,TGCGCCAGCAGCTTACAGACCCAAGAGACCCAGTACTTC,CASSLQTQETQYF
NA,NA,TRBJ1-2,TRBV12-3/TRBV12-4,TGTGCCAGCACCCTCACAGAGAATGGCTACACCTTC,CASTLTENGYTF
TRBD2,NA,TRBJ2-3,TRBV18,TGTGCCAGCTCACTTGGACTAGCGGGAGCCGCAGATACGCAGTATTTT,CASSLGLAGAADTQYF
TRBD1,NA,TRBJ1-4,TRBV7-3,TGTGCCAGCAGCTCACAGGGGGCCCCCAATGAAAAACTGTTTTTT,CASSSQGAPNEKLFF
NA,NA,TRBJ2-6,TRBV10-3,TGTGCCATCAGTGAGGTAGGAGACAGTCACTCTGGGGCCAACGTCCTGACTTTC,CAISEVGDSHSGANVLTF
NA,NA,TRBJ2-6,TRBV4-1,TGCGCCAGCACCTCTTCTTTCTCTGGGGCCAACGTCCTGACTTTC,CASTSSFSGANVLTF
TRBD2,NA,TRBJ2-5,TRBV6-5,TGTGCCAGCAGTTACACGCTAGCGGGAGAGACCCAGTACTTC,CASSYTLAGETQYF
NA,NA,TRBJ1-4,TRBV11-2,TGTGCCAGCAGCTCGCCCTGGACGACTATGAATGAAAAACTGTTTTTT,CASSSPWTTMNEKLFF
NA,NA,TRBJ2-1,TRBV5-1,TGCGCCAGCAGCTTGGGGGACAAATACAATGAGCAGTTCTTC,CASSLGDKYNEQFF
NA,NA,TRBJ2-3,TRBV4-1,TGCGCCAGCAGCAACTGGGGCTCCATCACAGATACGCAGTATTTT,CASSNWGSITDTQYF
TRBD1,NA,TRBJ1-2,TRBV24-1,TGTGCCACCAGTGAAGGGGGCGGAGGTGGCTACACCTTC,CATSEGGGGGYTF
TRBD1,NA,TRBJ2-5,TRBV11-2,TGTGCCAGCAGCGACCGGGACAGGGGTGCGGAGACCCAGTACTTC,CASSDRDRGAETQYF
NA,NA,TRBJ2-3,TRBV11-3,TGTGCCAGCAGCTCAAGACTTGCCACAGATACGCAGTATTTT,CASSSRLATDTQYF
NA,NA,TRBJ2-1,TRBV24-1,TGTGCCACCAGTGATCCAGACAGTTTTGAGCAGTTCTTC,CATSDPDSFEQFF
TRBD2,NA,TRBJ2-1,TRBV19,TGTGCCAGTACCCTCGGGGGGTTTCGATCCAATGAGCAGTTCTTC,CASTLGGFRSNEQFF
NA,NA,TRBJ1-2,TRBV18,TGTGCCAGCTCACCACGCACCGCGACAGACTCTTACACCTTC,CASSPRTATDSYTF
TRBD1,NA,TRBJ2-5,TRBV12-5,TGTGCTAGTGGTTTGTCGACAGGGGAAGAGACCCAGTACTTC,CASGLSTGEETQYF
NA,NA,TRBJ1-6,TRBV9,TGTGCCAGCAGCGTAGAACAGTATAATTCACCCCTCCACTTT,CASSVEQYNSPLHF
TRBD1,NA,TRBJ2-2,TRBV11-2,TGTGCCAGCAGCTTTTTTACAGGGGCTTCGGCGACCGGGGAGCTGTTTTTT,CASSFFTGASATGELFF
NA,medium-sized,TRBJ2-2,TRBV9,TGTGCCAGCAGCGTACTAGCGAACACCGGGGAGCTGTTTTTT,CASSVLANTGELFF
TRBD1,once,TRBJ1-3,TRBV18,TGTGCCAGCTCACGAGAGGGGGCAGGTGGAAACACCATATATTTT,CASSREGAGGNTIYF
TRBD2,NA,TRBJ2-1,TRBV19,TGTGCCAGTAGTATTGCCGGGGACTACCCCTACAATGAGCAGTTCTTC,CASSIAGDYPYNEQFF
TRBD1,NA,TRBJ1-2,TRBV5-4,TGTGCCAGCAGCTTAGGACAGGGGGTACTTGGCTACACCTTC,CASSLGQGVLGYTF
TRBD1,NA,TRBJ2-7,TRBV13,TGTGCCTCCCGACCCCCGGGACAGGCCTACGAGCAGTACTTC,CASRPPGQAYEQYF
TRBD1,NA,TRBJ2-5,TRBV11-2,TGTGCCAGCACCGAGGGACAGCCCTTACAAGAGACCCAGTACTTC,CASTEGQPLQETQYF
NA,NA,TRBJ1-2,TRBV28,TGTGCCAGCAGTTTGTTCGGCGCTCCAGGGGGCTACACCTTC,CASSLFGAPGGYTF
NA,few,TRBJ1-2,TRBV3-1/TRBV3-2,TGTGCCAGCAGCCAAGGAGACACGGGCTACACCTTC,CASSQGDTGYTF
NA,NA,TRBJ1-5,TRBV6-4,TGTGCCAGTGACAGAGGCCAGCCCCAGCATTTT,CASDRGQPQHF
NA,NA,TRBJ1-2,TRBV27,TGTGCCAGCAGTTGGGCGGGAAATAACTATGGCTACACCTTC,CASSWAGNNYGYTF
NA,NA,TRBJ1-5,TRBV6-4,TGTGCCAGCAGTCCTACCTCATTAAACTTCAATCAGCCCCAGCATTTT,CASSPTSLNFNQPQHF
NA,once,TRBJ1-2,TRBV19,TGTGCCAGTAGTATAATCGCAGGGATTGGGGCTAACTATGGCTACACCTTC,CASSIIAGIGANYGYTF
NA,NA,TRBJ1-3,TRBV19,TGTGCCAGTAGTATAGGTGCAGGGGAAGGAAACACCATATATTTT,CASSIGAGEGNTIYF
TRBD1,NA,TRBJ1-3,TRBV5-4,TGTGCCAGCAGCATGGACAGGGTGGTTGGAAACACCATATATTTT,CASSMDRVVGNTIYF
NA,NA,TRBJ2-1,TRBV2,TGTGCCAGCAAACAGGTTGATGAGCAGTTCTTC,CASKQVDEQFF
NA,NA,TRBJ2-7,TRBV29-1,TGCAGCGTTGCAGGGGTTGGCGAGCAGTACTTC,CSVAGVGEQYF
NA,NA,TRBJ1-6,TRBV18,TGTGCCAGCTCACCACTCCAGTCTCCAGATTCACCCCTCCACTTT,CASSPLQSPDSPLHF
TRBD2,NA,TRBJ2-5,TRBV7-9,TGTGCCAGCAGCTTTCTGAGCGGGAGAGAGACCCAGTACTTC,CASSFLSGRETQYF
NA,NA,TRBJ1-2,TRBV10-3,TGTGCCATCAGTACCACAGGAAACTATGGCTACACCTTC,CAISTTGNYGYTF
NA,NA,TRBJ2-7,TRBV6-1,TGTGCCAGCAGTGATTCCGGGGCAGGGGGGATATACGAGCAGTACTTC,CASSDSGAGGIYEQYF
NA,NA,TRBJ1-1,TRBV6-5,TGTGCCAGTGCTCTGGGGGCGAACACTGAAGCTTTCTTT,CASALGANTEAFF
NA,NA,TRBJ2-5,TRBV3-1/TRBV3-2,TGTGCCAGCAGCCTCATAGAGGAGACCCAGTACTTC,CASSLIEETQYF
NA,NA,TRBJ1-1,TRBV24-1,TGTGCCACCAGTGTAAGCGGTTCCACTGAAGCTTTCTTT,CATSVSGSTEAFF
NA,NA,TRBJ1-2,TRBV18,TGTGCCAGCTCACCTGGGGTTACCCGGGGGACTAACTATGGCTACACCTTC,CASSPGVTRGTNYGYTF
NA,NA,TRBJ1-1,TRBV7-9,TGTGCCAGCAGCTTATTAGGAGGGTTAACAACTGAAGCTTTCTTT,CASSLLGGLTTEAFF
TRBD1,NA,TRBJ2-7,TRBV30,TGTGCCTGGAGTGAGGGACAGGCCCTCGGGCAGTACTTC,CAWSEGQALGQYF
TRBD1,NA,TRBJ1-2,TRBV27,TGTGCCAGCAGTTTAGGACAGGGGGGACATGGCTACACCTTC,CASSLGQGGHGYTF
NA,few,TRBJ1-5,TRBV27,TGTGCCAGCAGTTTGCAGGGCAATCAGCCCCAGCATTTT,CASSLQGNQPQHF
TRBD1,NA,TRBJ1-4,TRBV5-1,TGCGCCAGCACTCAGAGGGGACAGTTTAATGAAAAACTGTTTTTT,CASTQRGQFNEKLFF
NA,NA,TRBJ2-6,TRBV24-1,TGTGCCACCAGTGATCCCGGGGGAGATCCCTCTGGGGCCAACGTCCTGACTTTC,CATSDPGGDPSGANVLTF
TRBD1,NA,TRBJ1-2,TRBV19,TGTGCCAGTATCAACAGGGGCGGTGTCGAATATGGCTACACCTTC,CASINRGGVEYGYTF
TRBD1,NA,TRBJ2-7,TRBV7-6,TGTGCCAGCAGCTTAGCAAGGGACAGGGACTACGAGCAGTACTTC,CASSLARDRDYEQYF
TRBD1,NA,TRBJ1-3,TRBV10-3,TGTGCCATCAGACAGGGGGTTGGAAACACCATATATTTT,CAIRQGVGNTIYF
NA,NA,TRBJ1-2,TRBV6-2/TRBV6-3,TGTGCCAGCAGTTACAGGGGAGGAACTGGCTACACCTTC,CASSYRGGTGYTF